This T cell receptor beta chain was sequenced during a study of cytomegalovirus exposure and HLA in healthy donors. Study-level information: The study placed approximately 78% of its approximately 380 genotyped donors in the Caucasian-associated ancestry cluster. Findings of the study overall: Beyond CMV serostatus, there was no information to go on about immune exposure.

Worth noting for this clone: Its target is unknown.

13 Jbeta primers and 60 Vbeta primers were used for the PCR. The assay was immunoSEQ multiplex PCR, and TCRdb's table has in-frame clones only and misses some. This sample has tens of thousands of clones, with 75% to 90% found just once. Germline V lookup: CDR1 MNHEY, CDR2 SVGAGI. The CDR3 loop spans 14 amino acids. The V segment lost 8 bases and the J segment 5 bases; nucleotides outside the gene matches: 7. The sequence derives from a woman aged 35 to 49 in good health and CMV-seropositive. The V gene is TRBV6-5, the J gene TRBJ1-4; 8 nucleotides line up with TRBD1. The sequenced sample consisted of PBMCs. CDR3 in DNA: TGTGCCAGCGGAAAACAGGGGGGGAATGAAAAACTGTTTTTT. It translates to CASGKQGGNEKLFF.